This TCR beta chain comes out of a study of blood T cells in healthy people across ages. V was trimmed by 2 bases and J by 12 bases, leaving 14 bases between them. The CDR3 sequence is 13 residues long. Germline V gene lookup returns CDR1 LGHNT and CDR2 FRNRAP. Together with a sample-barcoded 5' primer, a J-beta primer mix was included in a second PCR lasting about 7 to 11 cycles. TCRdb processed the 5' RACE reads anew with MiXCR; each CDR3 protein has one entry. The sample carries 270,000 or so distinct CDR3 sequences, around 30% recorded once. The V call is TRBV12-5, the J call TRBJ2-4, with a tentative D call TRBD2 (5 bases). The origin of this receptor is a woman in her seventies in good health. The specimen was blood. The CDR3 reads CASGLLEGVTQYF. The CDR3 coding sequence is TGTGCTAGTGGTTTGTTAGAGGGAGTTACTCAGTACTTC.